A single sample gave rise to the 29 T cell receptor beta chains below, sequenced in a study of shared clonotypes between healthy human individuals. Selected positively for CCR7 and CD45RO-negative, naive CD8 cells excluded terminally differentiated effector memory CD45RA+ cells. Some clones are missing from TCRdb's copy, which holds only in-frame ones; the method was immunoSEQ multiplex PCR. The sample holds some 630,000 clones; approximately 96% are singletons and the top ten take 0.095% to 0.13%. Material for sequencing was naive CD8+ T cells sorted from blood. These receptors originate from a woman aged 25 to 39 in good health.

The chain links TRBV13 to TRBJ1-4; D uncertain. Trimming left V 5 bases short and J 8 bases short, with 18 bases between. CDR1 and CDR2 (germline): PRHDT, FYEKMQ (reference sequence). This CDR3 region has 15 residues. The CDR3 here is CASSERQKEVEKLFF. The CDR3 nucleotides are TGTGCCAGCAGCGAAAGGCAGAAAGAGGTAGAAAAACTGTTTTTT.

This rearrangement joins TRBV19 to TRBJ1-1; D is unclear. The germline gives CDR1 LNHDA, CDR2 SQIVND (reference sequence). V shed 5 bases and J shed 1 base, with 11 bases lying between them. There are 14 residues in the CDR3. CDR3 sequence: CASSFQLWNTEAFF. As DNA, the CDR3 is TGTGCCAGTAGTTTTCAGTTGTGGAACACTGAAGCTTTCTTT.

V gene TRBV7-3 combines with J gene TRBJ2-1, with unresolved D. Per germline, CDR1 SGHTA and CDR2 FQGTGA. V lost 5 bases and J 10 bases, leaving 12 bases between the germline ends. This CDR3 is 12 amino acids long. CDR3 in DNA: TGTGCCAGCAGCGTACTGACACAAGAGCAGTTCTTC. Translating gives CASSVLTQEQFF.

The rearrangement links TRBV5-4 to TRBJ1-1, with D uncertain. The V end was cut by 1 base, the J end by 1 base, with 5 bases between. The germline V gene has CDR1 SGHNT and CDR2 YYREEE (reference sequence). The CDR3 has 13 residues. CDR3 residues: CASSLMSNTEAFF. The CDR3, as DNA: TGTGCCAGCAGCTTGATGTCGAACACTGAAGCTTTCTTT.

This sequence joins TRBV19 and TRBJ2-1, with a tentative D call TRBD2 (6 bases). The length of the CDR3 is 15 residues. Trimming stripped 2 bases from V and 2 bases from J, with 10 bases between. The germline V gene encodes CDR1 LNHDA and CDR2 SQIVND (reference sequence). Written as DNA, the CDR3 is TGTGCCAGTAGTATACAGCGGGCACCCTACAATGAGCAGTTCTTC. Its translation is CASSIQRAPYNEQFF.

The chain joins TRBV7-2 to TRBJ2-7, with 10 bases fitting TRBD1. Per the germline V gene, CDR1 is SGHTA and CDR2 is FQGNSA. The CDR3 runs to 14 residues. With V trimmed by 5 bases and J by 5 bases, 6 bases remained unmatched. The CDR3 sequence: CASSRPGTGDEQYF. The CDR3 coding sequence is TGTGCCAGCAGCCGCCCCGGGACAGGGGACGAGCAGTACTTC.

The chain uses TRBV7-6 and TRBJ2-7; possibly TRBD1 for D (5 bases). This CDR3 has 13 amino acids. Germline CDR1 reads SGHVS; CDR2 reads FNYEAQ. Trimming took 5 bases from V and 7 from J, leaving 15 bases between them. As DNA, the CDR3 is TGTGCCAGCAGCCCCCCGTCAAGGGGAGAGCAGTACTTC. Translated, it gives CASSPPSRGEQYF. Based on the CDR3 plus reference TRBV7-6 and TRBJ2-7, the full variable domain is GAGVSQSPRYKVTKRGQDVALRCDPISGHVSLYWYRQALGQGPEFLTYFNYEAQQDKSGLPNDRFSAERPEGSISTLTIQRTEQRDSAMYRCASSPPSRGEQYFGPGTRLTVT.

The rearrangement uses TRBV25-1 and TRBJ2-7; weak D call: TRBD2 (6 bases). Germline values: CDR1 MGHDK, CDR2 SYGVNS. The CDR3 runs 16 residues. Trimming stripped 4 bases from V and 3 bases from J, with 19 bases between. The CDR3 region is CASSVSSGELFYEQYF. CDR3 coding DNA: TGTGCCAGCAGTGTATCCTCGGGGGAGCTATTCTACGAGCAGTACTTC.

The chain employs TRBV5-4 and TRBJ2-7; 16 bases are a match to TRBD2. The CDR3 is 14 residues long. Unmatched junction bases numbered 1, after V lost 5 bases and J lost 5 bases. From germline, CDR1 is SGHNT and CDR2 YYREEE (reference sequence). CDR3: CASRGTSGRDEQYF. CDR3 sequence (DNA): TGTGCCAGCAGGGGGACTAGCGGGAGGGACGAGCAGTACTTC.

The chain carries TRBV13 and TRBJ2-1, with TRBD2 matching over 7 bases. Germline loops: CDR1 PRHDT, CDR2 FYEKMQ (reference sequence). The V and J ends lost 5 bases and 7 bases, in that order; junction bases with no gene match: 17. CDR3 length equals 17 residues. Written as DNA, the CDR3 is TGTGCCAGCAGCATGCCCGGGGTGGGGGAGGGCACAAATGAGCAGTTCTTC. Its translation is CASSMPGVGEGTNEQFF.

V gene TRBV28 combines with J gene TRBJ2-7; no definite D call. CDR3 size: 14 residues. In germline, CDR1 is MDHEN, CDR2 SYDVKM. Trimming left V 3 bases short and J 2 bases short, with 11 bases between. The CDR3 loop is CASSLASVPYEQYF. Written as DNA, the CDR3 is TGTGCCAGCAGTTTGGCTAGTGTCCCCTACGAGCAGTACTTC.

The V call is TRBV4-1, the J call TRBJ2-4; D remains unclear. The CDR3 loop spans 14 amino acids. Trimming pared 4 bases from V and 1 base from J, leaving 8 bases between. Germline V CDR1 and CDR2: MGHRA, YSYEKL. The DNA of the CDR3 is TGCGCCAGCAGCCCAACTCTGGCCAAAAACATTCAGTACTTC. Its protein is CASSPTLAKNIQYF.

In regard to this clone: The same CDR3 also results from other DNA sequences found in this sample. This chain links TRBV11-2 with TRBJ1-5; no definite D call. This CDR3 is 15 amino acids long. Trimming removed 0 bases at V and 0 bases at J, with 6 bases between. Per the germline V gene, CDR1 is SGHAT and CDR2 is FQNNGV. The CDR3 bases are TGTGCCAGCAGCTTAGAGGCAGATAGCAATCAGCCCCAGCATTTT. Its protein is CASSLEADSNQPQHF.

The V gene is TRBV10-1, the J gene TRBJ2-3; 7 nucleotides match TRBD2. V was pared by 10 bases and J by 0 bases, with 16 bases of the junction left unmatched. The CDR3 length is 17 residues. CDR1 is WNHNN, CDR2 SYGVQD, per germline (reference sequence). In nucleotides, the CDR3 is TGCGCCACCTCAAGCGGGACTACCTGGAAGAGCACAGATACGCAGTATTTT. Its protein is CATSSGTTWKSTDTQYF.

The rearrangement links TRBV9 to TRBJ2-1, with D maybe TRBD2 (5 bases). Trimming stripped 6 bases from V and 3 bases from J, with 16 bases between. This CDR3 is 15 amino acids long. Germline CDR1 reads SGDLS; CDR2 reads YYNGEE. This chain's CDR3 is CASTEPSGNYNEQFF. In DNA form, the CDR3 reads TGTGCCAGCACCGAGCCAAGCGGCAACTACAATGAGCAGTTCTTC.

The chain couples TRBV11-2 to TRBJ2-7; 8 nucleotides line up with TRBD2. J was trimmed by 2 bases and V by 5 bases; bases with no gene match: 8. This CDR3 is built from 15 residues. The germline V gene encodes CDR1 SGHAT and CDR2 FQNNGV. The CDR3: CASSPLLAVAYEQYF. CDR3 in DNA: TGTGCCAGCAGCCCACTACTAGCGGTTGCCTACGAGCAGTACTTC.

The V call is TRBV28, the J call TRBJ2-7, with 10 bases aligning to TRBD2. Trimming at V came to 8 bases and at J to 6 bases, leaving 16 bases not matched to a gene. The CDR3 sequence is 16 residues long. Germline CDR1 and CDR2: MDHEN and SYDVKM. DNA for the CDR3: TGTGCCAGCGTGTATACGCTAGCGGGAGAAGAGGGCGAGCAGTACTTC. Its translation: CASVYTLAGEEGEQYF.

V is TRBV28 and J is TRBJ2-1, with TRBD2 matching 13 bases. CDR3 length: 17 amino acids. Germline lookup yields CDR1 MDHEN and CDR2 SYDVKM. V lost 6 bases, J lost 5 bases, and 10 bases stayed unmatched. As DNA, the CDR3 is TGTGCCAGCAGCCAGGGACTAGCGGGACTCTGGGACAATGAGCAGTTCTTC. It encodes CASSQGLAGLWDNEQFF.

The chain recombines TRBV4-1 with TRBJ2-7; the D is unclear. The V gene's germline CDR1 is MGHRA and CDR2 YSYEKL. Trimming removed 3 bases at V and 2 bases at J, with 11 bases between. This CDR3 is built from 14 residues. CDR3 in amino acids: CASSHTSSTYEQYF. The CDR3, as DNA: TGCGCCAGCAGCCACACGTCAAGTACCTACGAGCAGTACTTC.

J is TRBJ2-1 and V is TRBV6-1; 9 nucleotides line up with TRBD2. The CDR3 totals 18 residues. V shed 3 bases, J shed 5 bases, and the junction held 14 bases outside the gene matches. Germline CDR1 is MNHNS and CDR2 is SASEGT. CDR3 protein: CASSDVSWREGPNNEQFF. For the CDR3, the DNA is TGTGCCAGCAGTGATGTAAGCTGGCGGGAGGGCCCTAACAATGAGCAGTTCTTC.

The chain links TRBV10-1 to TRBJ2-1; 15 nucleotides line up with TRBD2. J gave up 13 bases and V 8 bases, and 9 bases lay outside the gene matches. The CDR3 spans 14 residues. CDR1 WNHNN and CDR2 SYGVQD come from the germline V gene (reference sequence). The CDR3 here is CASSRTSGRGQQFF. CDR3 bases: TGCGCCAGCTCAAGGACTAGCGGGAGGGGCCAACAGTTCTTC.

This CDR3 reads CASSLARVSEAGELFF. In nucleotides, the CDR3 is TGCGCCAGCAGCTTAGCACGAGTGAGCGAAGCCGGGGAGCTGTTTTTT. The chain links TRBV5-1 to TRBJ2-2; no clear D gene. V shed 2 bases and J shed 6 bases, with 17 bases lying between them. The CDR3 has 16 amino acids. CDR1 is SGHRS and CDR2 is YFSETQ in the germline V gene.

The chain has TRBV5-6 and TRBJ2-7; 8 bases agree with TRBD2. The junction had 10 bases not matched to a gene; V was cut back by 0 bases and J by 2 bases. The CDR3 totals 17 residues. The germline CDR1 and CDR2 sequences are SGHDT and YYEEEE. Written as DNA, the CDR3 is TGTGCCAGCAGCTTGGCACTAGCGGAGGAGCTCCCCTACGAGCAGTACTTC. Protein product: CASSLALAEELPYEQYF.

The V and J genes are TRBV11-2 and TRBJ2-1, with no clear D. Germline-derived CDR1 and CDR2 are SGHAT and FQNNGV. The CDR3 runs 13 residues. V was trimmed by 4 bases and J by 3 bases, leaving 7 bases between them. The CDR3 region has the DNA TGTGCCAGCAGCTCACCGAACTACAATGAGCAGTTCTTC. Protein: CASSSPNYNEQFF.

The CDR3 sequence: CASSLSWGLNEKLFF. The CDR3 region has the DNA TGTGCCAGCAGCTTATCGTGGGGGCTTAATGAAAAACTGTTTTTT. The J gene is TRBJ1-4, the V gene TRBV7-6; TRBD1 is a possible D gene (6 bases). Trimming removed 2 bases from V and 4 bases from J, with 11 bases in between. This CDR3 contains 15 residues. Germline CDR1 is SGHVS and CDR2 is FNYEAQ.

J is TRBJ2-5 and V is TRBV10-1, with unresolved D. Trimming shortened V by 1 base and J by 5 bases, and 8 bases separated the two germline ends. Germline V CDR1 and CDR2: WNHNN, SYGVQD (reference sequence). There are 13 residues in the CDR3. Here the CDR3 reads CASSEYLLETQYF. CDR3 nucleotides: TGCGCCAGCAGTGAGTACCTCCTGGAGACCCAGTACTTC.

The chain carries TRBV23-1 and TRBJ2-5; D gene unclear. TRBV23-1 is an ORF, and what it does is uncertain. V dropped 4 bases and J dropped 2 bases, with 5 bases sitting between them. The CDR3 has 12 residues. CDR3 in amino acids: CASSPRQETQYF. The CDR3 coding sequence is TGCGCCAGCAGTCCTAGGCAAGAGACCCAGTACTTC.

DNA for the CDR3: TGCGCCAGCAGCCAAGAACAGTTCGCGAACACCGGGGAGCTGTTTTTT. The encoded protein is CASSQEQFANTGELFF. The chain links TRBV4-1 to TRBJ2-2; D uncertain. The CDR3 runs 16 residues. Trimming pared 0 bases from V and 0 bases from J, leaving 8 bases between. Germline CDR1 is MGHRA and CDR2 is YSYEKL.

This chain uses TRBV2 with TRBJ2-5; the match to TRBD1 covers 7 bases. V shed 6 bases, J shed 2 bases, and the junction held 12 bases outside the gene matches. This CDR3 has 16 amino acids. Germline values: CDR1 SNHLY, CDR2 FYNNEI. The CDR3 loop is CASSGDREKLQETQYF. The CDR3 nucleotides read TGTGCCAGCAGCGGAGACAGGGAGAAGTTGCAAGAGACCCAGTACTTC.